The 10 T cell receptor beta chains in this list originate from one sample, sequenced in a study of T cell responses to AZD1222 COVID-19 vaccine. Data came from immunoSEQ multiplex PCR; TCRdb stores just in-frame clones and leaves some out. Of approximately 130,000 clones listed, over 85% are singletons. This specimen consisted of peripheral blood, obtained on day 0 of AZD1222 vaccination. Receptors originate from an adult in good health.

This chain uses TRBV11-3 with TRBJ2-7; no firm D call. The CDR3 is made up of 13 amino acids. Germline CDR1 SGHNT, CDR2 YENEEA. The V gene lost 5 bases and the J gene lost 0 bases, with 8 bases spanning the gap. CDR3 bases: TGTGCCAGCAGCGAGGCAGCCTCCTACGAGCAGTACTTC. This encodes CASSEAASYEQYF. Combining the CDR3 with reference TRBV11-3 and TRBJ2-7 gives the whole variable domain EAGVVQSPRYKIIEKKQPVAFWCNPISGHNTLYWYLQNLGQGPELLIRYENEEAVDDSQLPKDRFSAERLKGVDSTLKIQPAELGDSAVYLCASSEAASYEQYFGPGTRLTVT.

This chain links TRBV2 with TRBJ1-3; D not resolved. CDR3 size: 13 residues. CDR1 is SNHLY, CDR2 FYNNEI, per germline. Trimming stripped 11 bases from V and 0 bases from J, with 11 bases between. The CDR3 DNA follows: TGTGCCCAACGCAGTGTCTCTGGAAACACCATATATTTT. This sequence encodes CAQRSVSGNTIYF.

V is TRBV13 and J is TRBJ2-5; D assignment may be TRBD1 or TRBD2 (5 bases each). The CDR3 is made up of 14 amino acids. Deletions cut 9 bases from V and 4 bases from J, with 18 bases between. Germline V CDR1 and CDR2: PRHDT, FYEKMQ (reference sequence). The CDR3 sequence: CASRTDGGSETQYF. For the CDR3, the DNA is TGTGCCAGTAGGACGGATGGGGGATCAGAGACCCAGTACTTC.

This clone was observed a few times. V and J are TRBV4-1 and TRBJ2-7; TRBD1 agrees at 10 bases. CDR1 and CDR2 from the germline V gene are MGHRA and YSYEKL. CDR3 length: 14 amino acids. V was pared by 8 bases and J by 1 base, with 5 bases of the junction left unmatched. Written as DNA, the CDR3 is TGCGCCAGCCGTCGGGACAGGGGATCCTACGAGCAGTACTTC. It yields the protein CASRRDRGSYEQYF.

V is TRBV2 and J is TRBJ1-1; TRBD1 matches at 8 bases. In germline, CDR1 is SNHLY, CDR2 FYNNEI. The length of the CDR3 is 16 residues. V gave up 4 bases and J gave up 0 bases; unmatched junction bases: 7. The CDR3 DNA reads as TGTGCCAGCAGTGCGAACCGACAGGGGTTGAACACTGAAGCTTTCTTT. Protein sequence: CASSANRQGLNTEAFF.

The J gene is TRBJ2-1, the V gene TRBV27, with D maybe TRBD1 (6 bases). The V gene lost 4 bases and the J gene lost 10 bases, with 14 bases spanning the gap. Germline V gene data show CDR1 as MNHEY and CDR2 as SMNVEV (reference sequence). There are 13 residues in the CDR3. The CDR3 is CASSYSRGYEQFF. The CDR3 DNA sequence: TGTGCCAGCAGTTATTCCAGGGGATACGAGCAGTTCTTC.

CDR3 sequence reads: CASSSGGPADTQYF. CDR3 nucleotide sequence: TGCGCCAGCAGCTCCGGGGGTCCCGCAGATACGCAGTATTTT. The chain recombines TRBV5-1 with TRBJ2-3; D perhaps matches TRBD2 (6 bases). The V end was cut by 3 bases, the J end by 4 bases, with 12 bases between. Germline values: CDR1 SGHRS, CDR2 YFSETQ. CDR3 length equals 14 residues.

This clone occurred once. This chain links TRBV2 with TRBJ2-1; 12 bases match TRBD2. CDR1 SNHLY and CDR2 FYNNEI come from the germline V gene. The CDR3 covers 14 residues. The V gene end was trimmed by 7 bases and the J gene end by 7 bases; junction bases not matched to a gene: 5. In DNA form, the CDR3 reads TGTGCCAGCACTCTAGCGGGGGGGCCGAATGAGCAGTTCTTC. Protein sequence: CASTLAGGPNEQFF.

The J gene is TRBJ2-3, the V gene TRBV5-4; 11 bases align to TRBD2. CDR1 SGHNT and CDR2 YYREEE come from the germline V gene (reference sequence). The CDR3 spans 15 residues. With V trimmed by 2 bases and J by 5 bases, 4 bases remained unmatched. The CDR3 sequence: CASSFSGGAGDTQYF. CDR3 nucleotide sequence: TGTGCCAGCAGCTTTAGCGGGGGGGCCGGAGATACGCAGTATTTT. Drawing the rest from reference TRBV5-4 and TRBJ2-3, the complete variable domain is ETGVTQSPTHLIKTRGQQVTLRCSSQSGHNTVSWYQQALGQGPQFIFQYYREEENGRGNFPPRFSGLQFPNYSSELNVNALELDDSALYLCASSFSGGAGDTQYFGPGTRLTVL.

The V call is TRBV27, the J call TRBJ1-1; 10 bases align to TRBD1. In germline, CDR1 is MNHEY, CDR2 SMNVEV (reference sequence). CDR3 length: 15 residues. J gave up 3 bases and V 5 bases, and 6 bases lay outside the gene matches. Here the CDR3 DNA reads TGTGCCAGCAGTCTCTCCGGGACAGGGGACACTGAAGCTTTCTTT. This gives the protein CASSLSGTGDTEAFF.